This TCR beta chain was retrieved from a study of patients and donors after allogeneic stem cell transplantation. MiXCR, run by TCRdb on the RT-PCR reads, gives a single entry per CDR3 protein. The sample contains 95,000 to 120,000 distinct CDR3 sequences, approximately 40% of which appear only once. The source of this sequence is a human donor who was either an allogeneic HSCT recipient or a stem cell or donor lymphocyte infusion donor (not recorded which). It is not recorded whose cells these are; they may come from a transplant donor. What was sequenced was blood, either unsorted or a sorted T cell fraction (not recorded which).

The CDR3 coding sequence is TGCAGCGCCGGGGACGGCTACGAGCAGTACTTC. Amino acid sequence: CSAGDGYEQYF. The gene calls are TRBV29-1 and TRBJ2-7, with D perhaps TRBD1 or TRBD2 (5 bases each). The CDR3 covers 11 residues. Germline assignment: CDR1 SQVTM and CDR2 ANQGSEA. V dropped 7 bases and J dropped 3 bases, with 10 bases sitting between them.